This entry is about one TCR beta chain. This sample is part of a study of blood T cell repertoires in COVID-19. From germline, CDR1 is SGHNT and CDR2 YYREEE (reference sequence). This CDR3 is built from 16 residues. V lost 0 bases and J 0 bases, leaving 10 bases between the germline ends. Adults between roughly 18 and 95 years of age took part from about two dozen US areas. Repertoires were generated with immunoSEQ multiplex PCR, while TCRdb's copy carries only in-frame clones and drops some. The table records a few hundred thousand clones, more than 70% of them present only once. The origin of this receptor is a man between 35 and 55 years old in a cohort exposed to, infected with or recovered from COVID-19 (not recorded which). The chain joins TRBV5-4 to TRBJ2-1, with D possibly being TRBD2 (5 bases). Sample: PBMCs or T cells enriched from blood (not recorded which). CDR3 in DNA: TGTGCCAGCAGCTTGGGCGGACTCAGCTCCTACAATGAGCAGTTCTTC. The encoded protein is CASSLGGLSSYNEQFF. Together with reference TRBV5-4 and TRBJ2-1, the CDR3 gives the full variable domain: ETGVTQSPTHLIKTRGQQVTLRCSSQSGHNTVSWYQQALGQGPQFIFQYYREEENGRGNFPPRFSGLQFPNYSSELNVNALELDDSALYLCASSLGGLSSYNEQFFGPGTRLTVL.